This T cell receptor (beta chain) is from a study of T cells in tuberculosis. Looking at the study overall: PBMC were archived before or within 7 days of starting treatment.

Study-wide results and caveats: Active tuberculosis patients had shorter CDR3-alpha; the beta difference was nonsignificant. Active tuberculosis TCR-alpha repertoires lay closer to GMM-specific TCRs than IGRA-negative controls, suggesting clonal expansion.

A word on this clone: Its specificity is unknown.

Here immunoSEQ multiplex PCR was the method, and the copy in TCRdb shows in-frame clones only, minus some. Of some 34,000 clones listed, 87% were seen once; the top ten hold 5% to 6.5%. Regarding time point: new active TB diagnosis, blood taken before or within 7 days of starting treatment. The clonotype originates from an adult with tuberculosis. The sample in question was PBMCs, obtained at tuberculosis diagnosis.

The CDR3 sequence: CASSLTGMSNEQFF. The CDR3 DNA sequence: TGCGCCAGCAGCTTAACAGGGATGAGCAATGAGCAGTTCTTC. The J gene is TRBJ2-1, the V gene TRBV5-1; D possibly corresponds to TRBD1 (6 bases). The length of the CDR3 is 14 residues. Per the germline V gene, CDR1 is SGHRS and CDR2 is YFSETQ. Trimming took 2 bases from V and 6 from J, leaving 12 bases between them. The full variable domain, rest sourced from reference TRBV5-1 and TRBJ2-1, is KAGVTQTPRYLIKTRGQQVTLSCSPISGHRSVSWYQQTPGQGLQFLFEYFSETQRNKGNFPGRFSGRQFSNSRSEMNVSTLELGDSALYLCASSLTGMSNEQFFGPGTRLTVL.